This TCR beta chain derives from a study of blood T cell repertoires in COVID-19 (dated by TCRdb to 2020 to 2022). A note on the overall study: The collaborator samples originated in the United States, Italy and Spain and spanned the acute and convalescent phases of COVID-19. The prospective study material was composed of cDNA or gDNA derived from T cells, B-cell-depleted T cells, or PBMCs. The dataset comprised deeply sampled blood TCRbeta repertoires from subjects exposed to, actively infected with, or recovered from COVID-19. The repertoires were released in a freely available public database meant as a resource for research on the immune response to SARS-CoV-2. Samples came from the ongoing ImmuneRACE study (first 160 participants) plus 1,254 subjects from 6 global collaborators. Sample metadata almost always included a de-identified subject ID, COVID-19 status, age in years and sex. HLA class I and class II types, where available, came from metadata supplied by the sample provider rather than from assay-based typing.

To note about this clone: Its antigen is still unknown. Base qualities are missing; no much larger clone stands one base away.

The immunoSEQ Assay, a bias-controlled multiplex PCR, was used to amplify TCRbeta CDR3 regions from genomic DNA. Processing in the source paper ran as follows. Within the assay, amplification of reference gene primers was used to estimate how many nucleated cells each sample contained. Sequence reads were collapsed and filtered to measure the absolute abundance of every unique TCRbeta CDR3 rearrangement. For each sample, productive Simpson clonality was calculated by taking the square root of Simpson's diversity index across productive rearrangements. TCRdb's version of the immuneACCESS table is confined to in-frame rearrangements and falls short of the full clone set. An unresolved V gene accounts for under half of the shortfall where checked; the remainder is of unknown origin. V and J calls and clone size come straight from that table; D and trimming were deduced from the DNA. Present in this sample are 150,000 to 200,000 clones, 80% to 90% of which were seen just once. The ten largest clones represent around 8.3% of the sample.

Whole blood was collected in K2EDTA tubes by collaborating institutions according to the institutions' own protocols. For TCRbeta analysis, collaborators shipped samples as frozen whole blood, isolated PBMCs, or DNA extracted from either of those sample types. Results and caveats for the whole study, not just this receptor: Clinical and demographic metadata were provided uncurated, with the amount varying by source and participant.

This TCR was sampled from a man aged 55 to 70 with acute or convalescent COVID-19. Input material: peripheral blood.

CDR3 loop: CASSFTGGDTEAFF. The nucleotides read TGTGCCAGCAGTTTTACAGGGGGGGACACTGAAGCTTTCTTT. Rearrangement joined TRBV6-6 to TRBJ1-1; TRBD1 agrees with 8 junctional bases. The CDR3 numbers 14 residues from cysteine through phenylalanine. Of the read, only the CDR3 DNA is kept; its 42 bases are in frame from base 1. The germline V gene encodes CDR1 MNHNY and CDR2 SVGAGI (reference sequence). Germline trimming amounts to 4 bases on V and 3 bases on J, with 4 as the count of junction bases outside the gene matches.